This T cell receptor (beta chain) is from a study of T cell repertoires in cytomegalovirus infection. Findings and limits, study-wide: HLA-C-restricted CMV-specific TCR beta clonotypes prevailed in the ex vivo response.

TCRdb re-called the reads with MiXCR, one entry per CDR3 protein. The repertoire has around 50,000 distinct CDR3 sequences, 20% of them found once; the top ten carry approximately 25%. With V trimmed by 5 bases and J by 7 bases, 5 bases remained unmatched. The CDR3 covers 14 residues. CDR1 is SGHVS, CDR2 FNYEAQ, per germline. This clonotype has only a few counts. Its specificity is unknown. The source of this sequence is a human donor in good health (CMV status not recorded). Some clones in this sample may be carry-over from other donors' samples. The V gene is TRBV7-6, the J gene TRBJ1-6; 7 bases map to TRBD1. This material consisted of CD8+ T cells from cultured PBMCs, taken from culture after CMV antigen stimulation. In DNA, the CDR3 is TGTGCCAGCAGCCAGACAGGGAGGAATTCACCCCTCCACTTT. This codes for CASSQTGRNSPLHF. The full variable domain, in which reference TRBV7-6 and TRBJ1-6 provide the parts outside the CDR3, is GAGVSQSPRYKVTKRGQDVALRCDPISGHVSLYWYRQALGQGPEFLTYFNYEAQQDKSGLPNDRFSAERPEGSISTLTIQRTEQRDSAMYRCASSQTGRNSPLHFGNGTRLTVT.